Below, 25 T cell receptor beta chains from the same sample are listed, as sequenced in a study of human T cells and chemical hapten exposure. Unfractionated whole blood yielded total RNA. One entry per CDR3 protein results from TCRdb running MiXCR on the 5' RACE reads. Among some 150,000 distinct CDR3 sequences, about 4.3% were seen once, and the ten largest hold approximately 1.3%. Receptors originate from a female donor in good health.

This clonotype was seen at least ten times. The V and J genes are TRBV14 and TRBJ2-4, with a tentative D call TRBD2 (5 bases). The ends were cut back, 3 bases at V and 8 bases at J, with 8 bases in the middle. The CDR3 extends over 12 amino acids. CDR1 is SGHDN, CDR2 FVKESK, per germline. CDR3 sequence: CASSQEAYIQYF. CDR3 bases: TGTGCCAGCAGCCAGGAGGCTTACATTCAGTACTTC. Drawing the rest from reference TRBV14 and TRBJ2-4, the complete variable domain is EAGVTQFPSHSVIEKGQTVTLRCDPISGHDNLYWYRRVMGKEIKFLLHFVKESKQDESGMPNNRFLAERTGGTYSTLKVQPAELEDSGVYFCASSQEAYIQYFGAGTRLSVL.

This clonotype was observed many times. The chain is built from TRBV29-1 and TRBJ2-3, with unresolved D. Trimming removed 2 bases at V and 2 bases at J, with 14 bases between. The CDR3 runs 15 residues. From germline, CDR1 is SQVTM and CDR2 ANQGSEA. The CDR3 DNA reads as TGCAGCGTTGAATTAGCAGGAGAGTACACAGATACGCAGTATTTT. Residues: CSVELAGEYTDTQYF.

The chain links TRBV24-1 to TRBJ2-2; D is undetermined. CDR3 length: 16 amino acids. CDR1 and CDR2 (germline): KGHDR, SFDVKD. Between the trimmed V and J ends, which lost 0 bases and 0 bases, there was a span of 7 bases. The CDR3 spells CATSDLTPPNTGELFF. For the CDR3, the DNA is TGTGCCACCAGTGATTTGACACCACCGAACACCGGGGAGCTGTTTTTT.

This clonotype was seen a handful of times. V is TRBV6-1 and J is TRBJ2-3; D uncertain. The CDR3 runs to 13 residues. The V gene lost 6 bases and the J gene lost 4 bases, with 11 bases spanning the gap. The germline V gene has CDR1 MNHNS and CDR2 SASEGT. The CDR3 DNA reads TGTGCCAGCAGGTGGGTCAGTCCAGATACGCAGTATTTT. Protein: CASRWVSPDTQYF.

This clonotype was seen at least ten times. The V gene is TRBV7-9, the J gene TRBJ1-6; tentative D call: TRBD1 (6 bases). Germline CDR1 and CDR2: SEHNR and FQNEAQ (reference sequence). V dropped 0 bases and J dropped 4 bases, with 10 bases sitting between them. The CDR3 is 16 amino acids. Here the CDR3 DNA reads TGTGCCAGCAGCTTAGCCGGACAGATTTATAATTCACCCCTCCACTTT. Translation: CASSLAGQIYNSPLHF.

A few counts support this clonotype. A clone one base away is much larger, so this may be a read error. The genes are TRBV6-2 or TRBV6-3 and TRBJ2-7; TRBD1 aligns across 9 bases. V was clipped by 4 bases and J by 3 bases; unmatched bases: 16. The CDR3 is 18 amino acids. CDR1 is MNHEY, CDR2 SVGEGT, per germline. The CDR3 reads CASSWLITGTGCHYEQYF. CDR3 bases: TGTGCCAGCAGTTGGCTCATTACCGGGACAGGGTGCCACTACGAGCAGTACTTC.

This clonotype was seen more than once but under ten times. A junction boundary mismatches the germline segment, possibly from a read error. This rearrangement joins TRBV4-3 to TRBJ1-1; the D is unclear. CDR3 size: 14 residues. CDR1 and CDR2 (germline): LGHNA, YSLEER. Written as DNA, the CDR3 is TGCGCCAGCAGCCAAGGAGCTCCCGGGTACAGTTTATCTTTT. Its translation: CASSQGAPGYSLSF.

This clonotype was seen many times. This sequence joins TRBV12-3 or TRBV12-4 and TRBJ1-1; D is uncertain. V lost 2 bases and J lost 11, with 12 bases in between. The CDR3 has 12 residues. The CDR3 sequence: CASSLNLNSAFF. The CDR3 DNA is TGTGCCAGCAGTTTAAACCTTAATTCTGCTTTCTTT.

The table lists this clonotype with many counts. The chain employs TRBV7-9 and TRBJ2-5; tentatively, D is TRBD1 (6 bases). With 2 bases removed from V and 4 bases from J, the gap between germline ends came to 14 bases. In germline, CDR1 is SEHNR, CDR2 FQNEAQ (reference sequence). The CDR3 consists of 15 residues. CDR3 region: CASSLSPGRGETQYF. Here the CDR3 DNA reads TGTGCCAGCAGCTTAAGCCCCGGCAGGGGAGAGACCCAGTACTTC. The full variable domain, completed using reference TRBV7-9 and TRBJ2-5, is DTGVSQNPRHKITKRGQNVTFRCDPISEHNRLYWYRQTLGQGPEFLTYFQNEAQLEKSRLLSDRFSAERPKGSFSTLEIQRTEQGDSAMYLCASSLSPGRGETQYFGPGTRLLVL.

This clonotype has at least ten counts. The chain couples TRBV5-1 to TRBJ1-3; 9 bases agree with TRBD1. CDR3 length: 15 residues. V gave up 5 bases and J gave up 0 bases; unmatched junction bases: 3. From germline, CDR1 is SGHRS and CDR2 YFSETQ. The DNA for the CDR3 is TGCGCCAGCAGGCCGACAGGGGGCTCTGGAAACACCATATATTTT. Residues: CASRPTGGSGNTIYF.

This clonotype has a count of ten or more. The V call is TRBV28, the J call TRBJ1-4; unclear D gene. The V end was cut by 4 bases, the J end by 11 bases, with 17 bases between. Germline CDR1 and CDR2: MDHEN and SYDVKM. CDR3 size: 14 residues. CDR3 residues: CASSSPSLMMKLFF. Written as DNA, the CDR3 is TGTGCCAGCAGTTCCCCGAGTCTTATGATGAAACTGTTTTTT.

The sample holds a few counts of this clonotype. The chain joins TRBV4-1 to TRBJ2-3, with no clear D. V lost 0 bases and J 0 bases, leaving 10 bases between the germline ends. Germline V gene lookup returns CDR1 MGHRA and CDR2 YSYEKL. CDR3 size: 16 residues. CDR3 nucleotide sequence: TGCGCCAGCAGCCAAGAAGGCGAGGTCAGCACAGATACGCAGTATTTT. Amino acid sequence: CASSQEGEVSTDTQYF.

This clonotype came up many times. The V call is TRBV20-1, the J call TRBJ1-6; 8 bases are a match to TRBD1. Germline V gene lookup returns CDR1 DFQATT and CDR2 SNEGSKA (reference sequence). Trimming took 1 base from V and 9 from J; bases not matched to a gene: 8. This CDR3 is 15 amino acids long. The CDR3, as DNA: TGCAGTGCTAGAGTCGGGACAGGTGGTGGTTCACCCCTCCACTTT. Translating gives CSARVGTGGGSPLHF.

The sample holds many counts of this clonotype. This chain links TRBV24-1 with TRBJ2-1; TRBD2 matches 10 bases. Trimming cost V 4 bases and J 2 bases; bases outside gene matches: 7. CDR1 and CDR2 (germline): KGHDR, SFDVKD. The CDR3 is 17 amino acids. CDR3 protein: CATSDSGSGGPYNEQFF. In nucleotides, the CDR3 is TGTGCCACCAGTGACTCGGGTAGCGGGGGGCCCTACAATGAGCAGTTCTTC.

This clonotype was picked up many times. The V gene is TRBV27, the J gene TRBJ1-5; D gene uncertain. The CDR3 covers 12 residues. The V end lost 2 bases, the J end lost 6 bases, and 5 bases lay between the germline ends. CDR1 is MNHEY and CDR2 is SMNVEV in the germline V gene (reference sequence). CDR3: CASSLGGQPQHF. CDR3 bases: TGTGCCAGCAGTTTAGGCGGTCAGCCCCAGCATTTT.

This clonotype was counted many times. The chain carries TRBV12-5 and TRBJ1-1, with D uncertain. In germline, CDR1 is LGHNT, CDR2 FRNRAP. The CDR3 contains 14 residues. V was pared by 3 bases and J by 3 bases, with 11 bases between. CDR3 nucleotide sequence: TGTGCTAGTGGTTTCGAGGGTACGGACACTGAAGCTTTCTTT. Protein product: CASGFEGTDTEAFF.

Ten or more counts support this clonotype. This chain uses TRBV3-1 with TRBJ2-5, with 11 bases fitting TRBD2. Trimming at V came to 0 bases and at J to 5 bases, leaving 11 bases not matched to a gene. CDR3 length: 18 amino acids. CDR1 and CDR2 from the germline V gene are LGHDT and YNNKEL (reference sequence). CDR3 in amino acids: CASSQDGGSGGARETQYF. CDR3 sequence (DNA): TGTGCCAGCAGCCAAGACGGTGGTAGCGGGGGGGCCCGGGAGACCCAGTACTTC.

This clonotype was counted many times. The rearrangement joins TRBV6-2 or TRBV6-3 to TRBJ2-2; D might be TRBD1 (5 bases). Germline CDR1 MNHEY, CDR2 SVGEGT. V shed 4 bases and J shed 6 bases, with 9 bases lying between them. This CDR3 is 13 amino acids long. The CDR3 region has the DNA TGTGCCAGCAGTTTCAGGGTCGCCGGGGAGCTGTTTTTT. This gives the protein CASSFRVAGELFF.

The J gene is TRBJ1-4, the V gene TRBV7-2; the D gene is possibly TRBD1 (6 bases). The CDR3 runs to 15 residues. Germline CDR1 SGHTA, CDR2 FQGNSA. Trimming cost V 6 bases and J 6 bases, with 17 bases left between them. Here the CDR3 DNA reads TGTGCCAGCAGTTCAACTCTACAGGGCGATGAAAAACTGTTTTTT. As protein: CASSSTLQGDEKLFF.

This clonotype has only a few counts. At one end the junction does not follow the germline gene, possibly because of a read error. V gene TRBV2 combines with J gene TRBJ1-1, with a possible D match to TRBD1 (5 bases). The CDR3 has 14 amino acids. Per the germline V gene, CDR1 is SNHLY and CDR2 is FYNNEI. CDR3 in DNA: TGTGCCAGCAGTGAGGGGGGGGAGAACTCTGAAGCTTTCTTT. Its translation is CASSEGGENSEAFF. The whole variable domain, remainder taken from reference TRBV2 and TRBJ1-1, is EPEVTQTPSHQVTQMGQEVILRCVPISNHLYFYWYRQILGQKVEFLVSFYNNEISEKSEIFDDQFSVERPDGSNFTLKIRSTKLEDSAMYFCASSEGGENSEAFFGQGTRLTVV.

This clonotype was counted at least ten times. The chain employs TRBV6-2 or TRBV6-3 and TRBJ2-2; TRBD2 is a possible D gene (5 bases). CDR1 and CDR2 from the germline V gene are MNHEY and SVGEGT. The ends were cut back, 2 bases at V and 5 bases at J, with 12 bases in the middle. The CDR3 has 15 amino acids. The CDR3 loop is CASSYGLEGTGELFF. The CDR3 DNA is TGTGCCAGCAGTTACGGGCTAGAGGGTACCGGGGAGCTGTTTTTT.

This clonotype was seen ten or more times. V usage is TRBV29-1 and J usage is TRBJ2-5, with D perhaps TRBD2 (6 bases). The CDR3 covers 12 residues. Germline-derived CDR1 and CDR2 are SQVTM and ANQGSEA. Trimming removed 4 bases from V and 5 bases from J, with 11 bases in between. The chain's CDR3 is CSVGVGRETQYF. CDR3 coding DNA: TGCAGCGTTGGAGTGGGGAGGGAGACCCAGTACTTC. The entire variable domain, with the rest obtained from reference TRBV29-1 and TRBJ2-5, is as follows: SAVISQKPSRDICQRGTSLTIQCQVDSQVTMMFWYRQQPGQSLTLIATANQGSEATYESGFVIDKFPISRPNLTFSTLTVSNMSPEDSSIYLCSVGVGRETQYFGPGTRLLVL.

This clonotype was seen at least ten times. The genes are TRBV9 and TRBJ1-2, with D perhaps matching TRBD1 (5 bases). Germline loops: CDR1 SGDLS, CDR2 YYNGEE. This CDR3 spans 14 amino acids. The V end lost 0 bases, the J end lost 6 bases, and 12 bases lay between the germline ends. The chain's CDR3 is CASSVVPGPDGYTF. The DNA for the CDR3 is TGTGCCAGCAGCGTAGTCCCGGGGCCGGATGGCTACACCTTC.

The chain couples TRBV20-1 to TRBJ2-5, with D hard to call. The CDR3 is 12 residues long. V was shortened by 3 bases and J by 7 bases, with 12 bases between the two germline ends. The germline CDR1 and CDR2 sequences are DFQATT and SNEGSKA (reference sequence). CDR3 loop: CSARVSLGTQYF. CDR3 bases: TGCAGTGCTAGGGTTTCGCTGGGGACCCAGTACTTC.

This sequence joins TRBV20-1 and TRBJ2-3; 7 nucleotides line up with TRBD2. Trimming at V came to 7 bases and at J to 6 bases, leaving 4 bases not matched to a gene. The CDR3 loop spans 11 amino acids. Germline V lookup: CDR1 DFQATT, CDR2 SNEGSKA (reference sequence). The CDR3 nucleotides read TGCAGTGGCCGAGCGGGGGATACGCAGTATTTT. Translated, it gives CSGRAGDTQYF.